The sequence of this T cell receptor (beta chain) was determined in a study of CD8+CD57+ T cells in acquired aplastic anemia. Whole-study context: Quantities of DNA derived from sorted CD4+ and CD8+ cells averaged approximately 3.5 ug. Average CD4+ read depth in healthy donors was 9.5 million to 13 million reads.

Notes on the study in general: Significant differences in CD8+ Simpson's diversity were not observed between patients and controls. Roughly 30 CD8+ CDR3 sequences occurred in both the patients and the controls.

With regard to this clonotype: Its antigen is unidentified. It is likely a read error, because the conserved phenylalanine at the end of the CDR3 is missing.

Genomic DNA, serving as template, underwent TCR beta VDJ and CDR3 profiling. TCRdb reanalysed the reads using MiXCR and keeps one entry per CDR3 protein. The data show about 220,000 distinct CDR3 sequences, almost 35% seen once. Source material: sorted CD4+, CD8+, or CD8+CD57+ T cells (not recorded which) from PBMCs. The TCR originated in a human donor in good health, serving as a control.

The CDR3, as DNA: TGTGCCAGCAGCGGGACAGGGGATAGCAATCAGCCCCAGCATTCA. It specifies CASSGTGDSNQPQHS. The V gene is TRBV2, the J gene TRBJ1-5; 10 bases are a match to TRBD1. Germline CDR1 is SNHLY and CDR2 is FYNNEI. This CDR3 has 15 residues. The junction had 2 bases not matched to a gene; V was cut back by 6 bases and J by 0 bases.